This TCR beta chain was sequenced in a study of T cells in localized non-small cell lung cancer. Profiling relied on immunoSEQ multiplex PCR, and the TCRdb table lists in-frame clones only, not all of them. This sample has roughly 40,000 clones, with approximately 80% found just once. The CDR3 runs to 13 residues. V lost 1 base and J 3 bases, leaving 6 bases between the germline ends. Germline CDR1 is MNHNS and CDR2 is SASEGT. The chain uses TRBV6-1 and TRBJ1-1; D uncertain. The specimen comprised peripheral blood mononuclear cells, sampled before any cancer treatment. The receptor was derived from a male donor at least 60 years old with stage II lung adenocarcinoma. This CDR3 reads CASSEGVYTEAFF. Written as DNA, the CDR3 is TGTGCCAGCAGTGAAGGAGTATACACTGAAGCTTTCTTT.